This T cell receptor (beta chain) was documented in a study of graft-versus-host responses after intestinal transplantation. V lost 4 bases, J lost 4 bases, and 4 bases stayed unmatched. CDR1 SGHRS and CDR2 YFSETQ come from the germline V gene. The CDR3 totals 13 residues. Assay: immunoSEQ multiplex PCR; the TCRdb copy retains only in-frame clones and omits some. The sample contains 21,000 or so clones, approximately 60% of which appear only once. This TCR came from a human patient who received an intestinal transplant. V and J are TRBV5-1 and TRBJ2-7; the match to TRBD1 covers 8 bases. Specimen: alloreactive CD4+ T cells from a mixed lymphocyte reaction culture, collected before intestinal transplant. Stated subset: CFSE-low proliferating T cells sorted from roughly six-day pre-transplant mixed lymphocyte reaction (GvH or HvG direction). The DNA of the CDR3 is TGCGCCAGCAGCCCGGGACAGGAATACGAGCAGTACTTC. This translates into CASSPGQEYEQYF.